This is a list of T cell receptor beta chains from one sample in a study of T-cell memory formation after mild COVID-19. TCRdb called the 5' RACE reads again in MiXCR, with one record for every CDR3 protein. Among roughly 200,000 distinct CDR3 sequences listed, 16% were seen once. Sequenced sample: PBMCs or a T cell subset sorted from them (not recorded which). All receptors derive from an adult woman who had mild COVID-19 (a few samples of this study predate the infection). Cell type and time point are not known. Each CDR3 is given with its conserved first and last residue. A D gene is named only where the DNA matches it firmly. Size is omitted from some rows. Given values are once, few, many or a class for expanded clones.

j_call clone_size d_call cdr3_length v_call cdr3_nt cdr3_aa
TRBJ1-1 . . 15 TRBV19 TGTGCCAGTAGTATAGATGACAGATTGAACACTGAAGCTTTCTTT CASSIDDRLNTEAFF
TRBJ2-7 many TRBD2 17 TRBV5-1 TGCGCCAGCAGCGTCCCCAGGGATAGCGGGTTTTTCTACGAGCAGTACTTC CASSVPRDSGFFYEQYF
TRBJ2-3 . . 13 TRBV9 TGTGCCAGCAGCTCGCGTGGGGCAGATACGCAGTATTTT CASSSRGADTQYF
TRBJ2-2 . . 15 TRBV5-1 TGCGCCAGCAGCTTGAGGACCCTGGGAACCGGGGAGCTGTTTTTT CASSLRTLGTGELFF
TRBJ1-1 few . 17 TRBV10-3 TGTGCCATCAGTCACATGGGGGGGGCGCGAATGAACACTGAAGCTTTCTTT CAISHMGGARMNTEAFF
TRBJ1-3 . . 15 TRBV14 TGTGCCAGCAGTCGGGGACACCTCTCTGGAAACACCATATATTTT CASSRGHLSGNTIYF
TRBJ2-1 . TRBD2 15 TRBV30 TGTGCCTGGAGCGTCCTTAGCGGGAGAAGGGGTGAGCAGTTCTTC CAWSVLSGRRGEQFF
TRBJ2-3 few . 15 TRBV20-1 TGCAGTGCTTGGAACCGGGACACAGGCACAGATACGCAGTATTTT CSAWNRDTGTDTQYF
TRBJ2-2 few TRBD2 17 TRBV7-8 TGTGCCAGCAGCTTAACCAAACCGGGACTAGCATCAGGGGAGCTGTTTTTT CASSLTKPGLASGELFF
TRBJ2-1 few TRBD2 14 TRBV13 TGTGCCAGCAGCTGGACTAGCGGGGGGGATGAGCAGTTCTTC CASSWTSGGDEQFF
TRBJ2-3 . TRBD2 16 TRBV6-1 TGTGCCAGCAGTGCAACTAGCGGGGGGGCCTCAGATACGCAGTATTTT CASSATSGGASDTQYF
TRBJ1-6 . . 15 TRBV25-1 TGTGCCAGCACGGGTCCAGGGGCCTATAATTCACCCCTCCACTTT CASTGPGAYNSPLHF
TRBJ2-4 . . 16 TRBV6-5 TGTGCCAGCAGTACCCTAGGGGGGGCAAGTGTAGACATTCAGTACTTC CASSTLGGASVDIQYF
TRBJ2-4 . TRBD1 14 TRBV5-6 TGTGCCAGCAGCCCAGGACAGGGCCCAAGCATTCAGTACTTC CASSPGQGPSIQYF
TRBJ1-6 few . 16 TRBV7-2 TGTGCCAGCAGCTTAGCCGCCAGGGCGGGGGATTCACCCCTCCACTTT CASSLAARAGDSPLHF
TRBJ2-1 . TRBD2 15 TRBV12-3/TRBV12-4 TGTGCCAGCAGGCGGATAGCGGGAGTCTTTAATGAGCAGTTCTTC CASRRIAGVFNEQFF
TRBJ2-1 . TRBD2 19 TRBV5-1 TGCGCCAGCAGCTTGCGGGGGGACTCCCCTCTTCGTGGGCTTAATGAGCAGTTCTTC CASSLRGDSPLRGLNEQFF
TRBJ2-3 many TRBD2 14 TRBV5-1 TGCGCCAGCAGCTTAGCCGGGGGGATCGATACGCAGTATTTT CASSLAGGIDTQYF
TRBJ2-5 few . 15 TRBV5-1 TGCGCCAGCAGCTTGTTCAGGGCTCCTCAAGAGACCCAGTACTTC CASSLFRAPQETQYF
TRBJ2-1 . . 16 TRBV7-9 TGTGCCAGCAGCTTAGATGTTGGCGGAAAGAACAATGAGCAGTTCTTC CASSLDVGGKNNEQFF
TRBJ2-7 few . 14 TRBV12-3/TRBV12-4 TGTGCCAGCAGTTTCAGGGGGGGCTCCTACGAGCAGTACTTC CASSFRGGSYEQYF
TRBJ2-1 . TRBD2 12 TRBV30 TGTGCCTGGCGGGGGGGCGTAGATGAGCAGTTCTTC CAWRGGVDEQFF
TRBJ1-5 . . 15 TRBV20-1 TGCAGTGCTAGAAACCCCTCTAGGGTCGGTCAGCCCCAGCATTTT CSARNPSRVGQPQHF
TRBJ2-1 few . 17 TRBV14 TGTGCCAGCAGCCAAGATTGGTCCGGGAGCTCCTACAATGAGCAGTTCTTC CASSQDWSGSSYNEQFF
TRBJ2-3 . TRBD2 14 TRBV6-2/TRBV6-3 TGTGCCAGCGCTAGCGGGAGCTGGACAGATACGCAGTATTTT CASASGSWTDTQYF
TRBJ2-7 . TRBD2 17 TRBV4-2 TGTGCCAGCAGCCAATTCCGGACTAGCGGGAGGGCCTACGAGCAGTACTTC CASSQFRTSGRAYEQYF
TRBJ1-1 . . 13 TRBV7-7 TGTGCTAGCAGCTTAGATATTGGGAGTGAAGCTTTCTTT CASSLDIGSEAFF
TRBJ2-7 . TRBD2 14 TRBV12-3/TRBV12-4 TGTGCCAGCAGTTTTGGTGGCGGGAGCTACGAGCAGTACTTC CASSFGGGSYEQYF
TRBJ1-1 many . 12 TRBV27 TGTGCCAGCAAAGGGTTGGAAGCGAAAGCTTTCTTT CASKGLEAKAFF
TRBJ1-5 few . 14 TRBV12-3/TRBV12-4 TGTGCCAGCAGTTTATCCGATAGCAATCAGCCCCAGCATTTT CASSLSDSNQPQHF
TRBJ2-2 few TRBD2 19 TRBV7-9 TGTGCCAGCAGCCCACCTCGGACTAGCGGGAGAGAGGGCACCGGGGAGCTGTTTTTT CASSPPRTSGREGTGELFF
TRBJ1-2 . . 9 TRBV23-1 TGCGCCAGCAGGAGCGGCTACACCTTC CASRSGYTF
TRBJ2-5 . . 14 TRBV12-3/TRBV12-4 TGTGCCAGCAGTCCCCGGCGACTAGTCCAGACCCAGTACTTC CASSPRRLVQTQYF
TRBJ1-1 once . 15 TRBV19 TGTGCCAGTAGTATAGAGGGGGCGAGTCGCACTGAGGCTTTCTTT CASSIEGASRTEAFF
TRBJ1-5 once TRBD1 16 TRBV6-2/TRBV6-3 TGTGCCAGCAGTTACGGCGCAGGGGGCGCGTATCAGCCCCAGCATTTT CASSYGAGGAYQPQHF
TRBJ2-1 many . 13 TRBV12-3/TRBV12-4 TGTGCCAGCACCGTAGACGGTCTGGGGGAGCAGTTCTTC CASTVDGLGEQFF
TRBJ1-6 few TRBD1 13 TRBV5-6 TGTGCCAGCAGGGCGACAGGGGGTTCACCCCTCCACTTT CASRATGGSPLHF
TRBJ2-1 few TRBD2 15 TRBV7-2 TGTGCCAGCAGCCGGGAGGGCCTCTCCTACAATGAGCAGTTCTTC CASSREGLSYNEQFF
TRBJ1-4 few . 12 TRBV7-6 TGTGCCAGCACCCGCGAAGGGGGAAAACTGTTTTTT CASTREGGKLFF
TRBJ2-5 few TRBD2 14 TRBV6-6 TGTGCCGCCCGGCGGGGGGGCGTTACAGAGACCCAGTACTTC CAARRGGVTETQYF
TRBJ2-1 few . 12 TRBV9 TGTGCCAGCGGTTGGTCATACAATGAGCAGTTCTTC CASGWSYNEQFF
TRBJ2-7 . . 14 TRBV12-3/TRBV12-4 TGTGCCAGCAGTTTCGGTGGCTCCCACGATGAGCAGTACTTC CASSFGGSHDEQYF
TRBJ2-6 few . 14 TRBV2 TGTGCCAGCAGTTGGGGTTCCGGGGCCAACGTCCTGACTTTC CASSWGSGANVLTF
TRBJ2-3 once . 16 TRBV5-5 TGTGCCAGCAGCATACAACCGGGACTCGGGACAGATACGCAGTATTTT CASSIQPGLGTDTQYF
TRBJ2-1 . TRBD2 14 TRBV3-1 TGTGCCAGCAGCCACCTGGTTCTAGCGGGGAACCAGTTCTTC CASSHLVLAGNQFF
TRBJ1-4 . . 16 TRBV2 TGTGCCAGCAGTGAAGCGGCGACGGATTTTAATGAAAAACTGTTTTTT CASSEAATDFNEKLFF